Listed here are 8 T cell receptor beta chains from one sample, sequenced in a study of beta chain features in type 1 diabetes. The sequenced template was cDNA made from the entire isolated RNA. Produced via immunoSEQ multiplex PCR; TCRdb's table is partial and in-frame only. The table has 200,000 to 250,000 clones, roughly 17% seen once. No antigen is known for these receptors. General study results and limits: TCRB CDR3s were moderately but significantly shorter in Type 1 diabetes patients in all four CD4+ subsets.

Sequenced input: naive CD4+ T cells from blood. These receptors originate from a young man with type 1 diabetes.

The chain employs TRBV27 and TRBJ1-2; D unresolved. Germline V gene lookup returns CDR1 MNHEY and CDR2 SMNVEV (reference sequence). The V and J ends lost 6 bases and 0 bases respectively, with 8 bases between them. The CDR3 length is 13 residues. The CDR3 DNA sequence: TGTGCCAGCAGCACCGAATCTAACTATGGCTACACCTTC. As protein: CASSTESNYGYTF.

A few counts support this clone. The sample contains more than one DNA sequence encoding this CDR3. The chain employs TRBV29-1 and TRBJ2-5; unclear D gene. With 1 base removed from V and 5 bases from J, the gap between germline ends came to 8 bases. The CDR3 consists of 12 residues. CDR1 is SQVTM and CDR2 is ANQGSEA in the germline V gene. Here the CDR3 reads CSVEGGEETQYF. The CDR3 DNA follows: TGCAGCGTTGAAGGCGGCGAGGAGACCCAGTACTTC.

The V gene is TRBV28, the J gene TRBJ2-7; 7 bases are shared with TRBD1. V lost 6 bases to trimming and J lost 0 bases; unmatched junction nucleotides: 8. The CDR3 consists of 15 residues. Germline-derived CDR1 and CDR2 are MDHEN and SYDVKM. In DNA form, the CDR3 reads TGTGCCAGCAGGACAGGGAGCGGCCTCTCCTACGAGCAGTACTTC. Translating gives CASRTGSGLSYEQYF.

The J gene is TRBJ2-7, the V gene TRBV21-1; whether TRBD1, the table's D call, matches the DNA was not checked. TRBV21-1 corresponds to a pseudogene. The CDR3 extends over 17 amino acids. The CDR3 coding sequence is TGTGCCAGCAGCCACTCGGGACAGGGGGCATTCTCCTACGAGCAGTACTTC. Protein product: CASSHSGQGAFSYEQYF.

This clone has only a few counts. This chain links TRBV2 with TRBJ2-3, with D possibly matching TRBD1 (7 bases). Trimming removed 2 bases at V and 1 base at J, with 10 bases between. Germline V gene lookup returns CDR1 SNHLY and CDR2 FYNNEI. The CDR3 loop spans 15 amino acids. For the CDR3, the DNA is TGTGCCAGCAGTGAACAGGGGGAGGGCACAGATACGCAGTATTTT. Translated, it gives CASSEQGEGTDTQYF.

This clone has just a few counts. The chain links TRBV28 to TRBJ2-3; no reliable D call. The V and J ends lost 6 bases and 6 bases respectively, with 13 bases between them. This CDR3 contains 13 residues. Looked up from germline, CDR1 is MDHEN and CDR2 is SYDVKM. The CDR3 reads CASRPDLTDTQYF. CDR3 DNA sequence: TGTGCCAGCAGACCGGACCTAACGGATACGCAGTATTTT.

This clone has a handful of counts. The chain is built from TRBV7-6 and TRBJ2-3; possibly TRBD2 for D (6 bases). The CDR3 sequence is 14 residues long. Per the germline V gene, CDR1 is SGHVS and CDR2 is FNYEAQ. Trimming removed 5 bases from V and 1 base from J, with 10 bases in between. CDR3 bases: TGTGCCAGCAGCAAAGCGGGCCGCACAGATACGCAGTATTTT. It encodes CASSKAGRTDTQYF.

The chain combines TRBV7-9 with TRBJ1-1, with D perhaps matching TRBD1 (5 bases). The ends were cut back, 4 bases at V and 0 bases at J, with 9 bases in the middle. The CDR3 covers 14 residues. CDR1 and CDR2 from the germline V gene are SEHNR and FQNEAQ (reference sequence). The CDR3 DNA is TGTGCCAGCAGCTGGGGACGGTTGAACACTGAAGCTTTCTTT. Translation: CASSWGRLNTEAFF.